This T cell receptor beta chain derives from a study of T cell responses to AZD1222 COVID-19 vaccine. Profiling relied on immunoSEQ multiplex PCR, and the TCRdb table lists in-frame clones only, not all of them. The sample gives some 120,000 clones, 85% to 90% of which show up once; approximately 2.9% is in the top ten. CDR3 length equals 16 residues. The V segment lost 4 bases and the J segment 6 bases; nucleotides outside the gene matches: 5. Per the germline V gene, CDR1 is KGHDR and CDR2 is SFDVKD. The V call is TRBV24-1, the J call TRBJ2-1; the match to TRBD2 covers 13 bases. Sequenced material: peripheral blood, taken 28 days after the second AZD1222 dose. The TCR was taken from an adult who received the AZD1222 COVID-19 vaccine. CDR3 in amino acids: CATSDPTSGGFNEQFF. The CDR3, as DNA: TGTGCCACCAGTGACCCGACTAGCGGGGGGTTCAATGAGCAGTTCTTC.